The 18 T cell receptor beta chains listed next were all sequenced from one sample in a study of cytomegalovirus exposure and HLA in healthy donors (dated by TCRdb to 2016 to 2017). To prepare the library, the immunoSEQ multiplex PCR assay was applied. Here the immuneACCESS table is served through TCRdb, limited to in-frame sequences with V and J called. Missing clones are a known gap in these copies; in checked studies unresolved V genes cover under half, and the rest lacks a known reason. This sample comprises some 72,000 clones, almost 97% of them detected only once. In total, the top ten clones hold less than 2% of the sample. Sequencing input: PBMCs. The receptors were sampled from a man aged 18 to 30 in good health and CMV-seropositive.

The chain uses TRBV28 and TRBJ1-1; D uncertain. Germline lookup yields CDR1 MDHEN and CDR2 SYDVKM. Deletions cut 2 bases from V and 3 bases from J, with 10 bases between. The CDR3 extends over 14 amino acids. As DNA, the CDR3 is TGTGCCAGCAGTTTAAGGCGGATTGACACTGAAGCTTTCTTT. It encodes CASSLRRIDTEAFF. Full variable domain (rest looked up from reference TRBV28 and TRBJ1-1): DVKVTQSSRYLVKRTGEKVFLECVQDMDHENMFWYRQDPGLGLRLIYFSYDVKMKEKGDIPEGYSVSREKKERFSLILESASTNQTSMYLCASSLRRIDTEAFFGQGTRLTVV.

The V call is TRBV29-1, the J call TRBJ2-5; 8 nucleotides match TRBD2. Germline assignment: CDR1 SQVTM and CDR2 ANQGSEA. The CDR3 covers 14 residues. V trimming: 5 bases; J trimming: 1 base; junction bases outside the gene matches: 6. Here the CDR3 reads CSVRAGGLQETQYF. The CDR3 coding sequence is TGCAGCGTTCGCGCGGGAGGCCTCCAAGAGACCCAGTACTTC.

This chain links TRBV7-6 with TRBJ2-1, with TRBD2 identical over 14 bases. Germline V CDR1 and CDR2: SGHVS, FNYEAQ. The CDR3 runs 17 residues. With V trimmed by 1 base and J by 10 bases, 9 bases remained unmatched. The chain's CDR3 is CASSLVSGLAGEVEQFF. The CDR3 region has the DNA TGTGCCAGCAGCTTAGTGTCGGGACTAGCGGGAGAGGTGGAGCAGTTCTTC.

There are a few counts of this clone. CDR3 residues: CASSLGDRVDQPQHF. The CDR3 DNA is TGCGCCAGCAGCTTGGGGGACAGGGTTGACCAGCCCCAGCATTTT. The rearrangement links TRBV5-1 to TRBJ1-5, with 9 bases aligning to TRBD1. The trim removed 0 bases at V and 7 bases at J, leaving 5 bases unmatched. Germline CDR1 SGHRS, CDR2 YFSETQ. The CDR3 consists of 15 residues.

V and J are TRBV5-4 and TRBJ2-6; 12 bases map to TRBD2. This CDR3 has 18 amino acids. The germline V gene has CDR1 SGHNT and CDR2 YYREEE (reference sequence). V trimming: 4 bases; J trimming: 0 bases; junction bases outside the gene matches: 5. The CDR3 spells CASSVLAGGPSGANVLTF. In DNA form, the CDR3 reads TGTGCCAGCAGCGTTCTAGCGGGAGGGCCCTCTGGGGCCAACGTCCTGACTTTC.

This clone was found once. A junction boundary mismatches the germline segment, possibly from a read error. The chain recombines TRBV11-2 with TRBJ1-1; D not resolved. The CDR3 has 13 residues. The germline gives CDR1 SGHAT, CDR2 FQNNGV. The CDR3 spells CASSLREGGQMPF. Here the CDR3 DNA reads TGTGCCAGCAGCTTGAGGGAGGGAGGTCAGATGCCCTTT. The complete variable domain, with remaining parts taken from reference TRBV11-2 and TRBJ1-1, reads EAGVAQSPRYKIIEKRQSVAFWCNPISGHATLYWYQQILGQGPKLLIQFQNNGVVDDSQLPKDRFSAERLKGVDSTLKIQPAKLEDSAVYLCASSLREGGQMPFGQGTRLTVV.

The CDR3 sequence is CASSLIGRGVDTEAFF. The CDR3, as DNA: TGTGCCAGCAGTTTAATCGGGAGGGGTGTCGACACTGAAGCTTTCTTT. The rearrangement joins TRBV27 to TRBJ1-1; D is possibly TRBD1 (5 bases). Per germline, CDR1 MNHEY and CDR2 SMNVEV (reference sequence). The CDR3 sequence is 16 residues long. V shed 2 bases and J shed 3 bases, with 16 bases lying between them.

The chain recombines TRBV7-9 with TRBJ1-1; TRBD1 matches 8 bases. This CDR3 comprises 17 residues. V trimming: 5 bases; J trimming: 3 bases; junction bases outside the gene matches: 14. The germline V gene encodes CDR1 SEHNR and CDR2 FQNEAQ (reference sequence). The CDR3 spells CASSTRATRGRDTEAFF. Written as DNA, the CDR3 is TGTGCCAGCAGCACGCGAGCGACCAGGGGGCGGGACACTGAAGCTTTCTTT.

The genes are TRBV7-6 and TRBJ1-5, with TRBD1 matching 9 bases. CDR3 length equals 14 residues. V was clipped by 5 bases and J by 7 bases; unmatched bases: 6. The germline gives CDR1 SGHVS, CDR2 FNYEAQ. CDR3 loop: CASSIRTGDQPQHF. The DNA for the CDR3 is TGTGCCAGCAGCATCAGGACAGGGGACCAGCCCCAGCATTTT.

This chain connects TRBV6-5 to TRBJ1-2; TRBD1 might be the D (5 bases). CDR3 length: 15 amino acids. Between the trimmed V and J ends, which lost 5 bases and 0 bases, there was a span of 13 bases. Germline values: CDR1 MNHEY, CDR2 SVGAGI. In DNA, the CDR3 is TGTGCCAGCAGTGGGTCGACAGTCCCTAACTATGGCTACACCTTC. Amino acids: CASSGSTVPNYGYTF.

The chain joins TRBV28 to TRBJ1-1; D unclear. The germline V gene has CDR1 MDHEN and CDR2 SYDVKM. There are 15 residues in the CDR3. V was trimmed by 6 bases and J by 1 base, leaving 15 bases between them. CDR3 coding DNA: TGTGCCAGCAGGACCGGGTCTGCGGGGAACACTGAAGCTTTCTTT. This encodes CASRTGSAGNTEAFF.

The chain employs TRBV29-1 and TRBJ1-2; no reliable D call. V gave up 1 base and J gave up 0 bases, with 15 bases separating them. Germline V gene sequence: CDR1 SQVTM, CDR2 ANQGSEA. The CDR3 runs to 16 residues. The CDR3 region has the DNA TGCAGCGTTGAAGCTTGGGCAGAGTTAGCTAACTATGGCTACACCTTC. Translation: CSVEAWAELANYGYTF.

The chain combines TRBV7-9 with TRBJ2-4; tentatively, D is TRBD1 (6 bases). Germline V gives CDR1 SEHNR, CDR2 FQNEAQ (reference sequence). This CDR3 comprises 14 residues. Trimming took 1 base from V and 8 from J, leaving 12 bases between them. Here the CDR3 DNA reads TGTGCCAGCAGCTTAGTTTGGGGGCCGGACATTCAGTACTTC. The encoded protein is CASSLVWGPDIQYF.

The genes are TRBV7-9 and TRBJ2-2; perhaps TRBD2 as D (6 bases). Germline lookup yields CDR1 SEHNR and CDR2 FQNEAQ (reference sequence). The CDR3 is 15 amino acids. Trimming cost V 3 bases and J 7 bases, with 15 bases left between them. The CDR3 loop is CASSFDTSMDGELFF. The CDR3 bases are TGTGCCAGCAGCTTCGACACTAGCATGGACGGGGAGCTGTTTTTT.

The CDR3: CASSEDRRETQYF. The CDR3 nucleotides read TGTGCCAGCAGTGAGGACAGAAGGGAGACCCAGTACTTC. The chain combines TRBV2 with TRBJ2-5, with D possibly TRBD1 on 6 matching bases. With 3 bases removed from V and 5 bases from J, the gap between germline ends came to 10 bases. This CDR3 has 13 residues. Germline CDR1 SNHLY, CDR2 FYNNEI.

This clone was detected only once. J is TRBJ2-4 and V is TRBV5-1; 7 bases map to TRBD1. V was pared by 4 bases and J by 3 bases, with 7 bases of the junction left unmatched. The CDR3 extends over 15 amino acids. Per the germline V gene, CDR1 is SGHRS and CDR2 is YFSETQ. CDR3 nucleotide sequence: TGCGCCAGCAGCCCGGCGACAGGGAACAAAAACATTCAGTACTTC. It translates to CASSPATGNKNIQYF.

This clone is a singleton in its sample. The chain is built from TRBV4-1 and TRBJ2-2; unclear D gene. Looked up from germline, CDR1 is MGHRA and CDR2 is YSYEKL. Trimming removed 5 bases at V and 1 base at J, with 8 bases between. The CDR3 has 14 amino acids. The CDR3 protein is CASSATVNTGELFF. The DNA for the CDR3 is TGCGCCAGCAGCGCAACTGTGAACACCGGGGAGCTGTTTTTT.

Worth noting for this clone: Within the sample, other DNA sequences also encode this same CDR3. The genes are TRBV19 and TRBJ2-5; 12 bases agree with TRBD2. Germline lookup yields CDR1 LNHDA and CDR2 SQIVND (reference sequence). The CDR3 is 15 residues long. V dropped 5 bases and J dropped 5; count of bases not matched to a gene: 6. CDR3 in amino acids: CASSLAGGPRETQYF. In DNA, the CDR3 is TGTGCCAGTAGTCTAGCGGGAGGGCCCCGGGAGACCCAGTACTTC.